This TCR beta chain appears in the sequencing data of a study of blood T cell repertoires in COVID-19. Study as a whole: COVID-19 samples collected from the United States, Italy and Spain covered acute and convalescent phases. T cells, B-cell-depleted T cells, or PBMCs supplied cDNA or gDNA.

In the authors' workflow: Estimated nucleated cell counts came from reference gene primer amplification. Using immunoSEQ multiplex PCR, the repertoire was profiled, and TCRdb retains in-frame clones only, with some absent. V, J and clone size derive from that table, while D and trimming were established from the DNA sequence. The sample shows 390,000 or so clones, approximately 90% of them seen only once. The V gene lost 5 bases and the J gene lost 2 bases, with 27 bases spanning the gap. From germline, CDR1 is MNHEY and CDR2 SMNVEV (reference sequence). This CDR3 spans 20 amino acids. This rearrangement joins TRBV27 to TRBJ2-2; weak D call: TRBD1 (6 bases). This receptor was obtained from a woman aged 25-40 years with active or convalescent COVID-19. Material: peripheral blood. CDR3 loop: CASSAQDLSPTGFNTGELFF. The CDR3 coding sequence is TGTGCCAGCAGTGCCCAGGATCTCTCCCCGACAGGATTCAACACCGGGGAGCTGTTTTTT.